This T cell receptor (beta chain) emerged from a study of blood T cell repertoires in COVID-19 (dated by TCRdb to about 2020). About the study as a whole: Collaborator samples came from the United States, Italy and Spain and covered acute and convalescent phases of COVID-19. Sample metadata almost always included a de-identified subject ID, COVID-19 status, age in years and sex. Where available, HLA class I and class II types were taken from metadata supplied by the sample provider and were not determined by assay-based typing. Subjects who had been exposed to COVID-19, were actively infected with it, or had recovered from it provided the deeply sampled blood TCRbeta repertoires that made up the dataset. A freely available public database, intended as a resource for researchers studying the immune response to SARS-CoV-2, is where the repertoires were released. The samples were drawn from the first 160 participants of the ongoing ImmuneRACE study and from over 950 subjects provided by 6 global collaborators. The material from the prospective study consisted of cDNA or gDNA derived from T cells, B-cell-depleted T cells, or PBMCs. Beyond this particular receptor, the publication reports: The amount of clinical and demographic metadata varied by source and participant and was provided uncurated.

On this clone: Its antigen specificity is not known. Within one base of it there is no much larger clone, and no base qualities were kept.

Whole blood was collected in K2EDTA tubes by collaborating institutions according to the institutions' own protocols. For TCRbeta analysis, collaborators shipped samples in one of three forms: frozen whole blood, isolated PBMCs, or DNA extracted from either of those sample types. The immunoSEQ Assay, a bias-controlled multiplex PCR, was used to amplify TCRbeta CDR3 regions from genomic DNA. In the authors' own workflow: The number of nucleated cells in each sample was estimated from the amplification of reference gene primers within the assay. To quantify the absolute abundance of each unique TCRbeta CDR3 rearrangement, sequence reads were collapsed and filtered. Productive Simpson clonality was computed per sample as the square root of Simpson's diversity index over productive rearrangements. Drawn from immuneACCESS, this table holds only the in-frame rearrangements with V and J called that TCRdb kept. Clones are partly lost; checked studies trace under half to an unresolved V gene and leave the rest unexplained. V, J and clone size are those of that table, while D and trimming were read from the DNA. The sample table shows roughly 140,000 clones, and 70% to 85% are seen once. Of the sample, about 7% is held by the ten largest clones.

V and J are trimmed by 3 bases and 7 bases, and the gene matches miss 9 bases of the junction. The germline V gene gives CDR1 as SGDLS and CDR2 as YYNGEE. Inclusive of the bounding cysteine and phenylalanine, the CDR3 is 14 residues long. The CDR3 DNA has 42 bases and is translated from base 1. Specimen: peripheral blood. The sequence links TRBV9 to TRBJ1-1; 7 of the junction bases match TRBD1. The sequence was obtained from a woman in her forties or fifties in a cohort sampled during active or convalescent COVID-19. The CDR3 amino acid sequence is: CASSDPGGGDEAFF. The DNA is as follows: TGTGCCAGCAGCGACCCGGGAGGGGGCGATGAAGCTTTCTTT. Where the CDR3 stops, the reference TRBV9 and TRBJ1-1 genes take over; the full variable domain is DSGVTQTPKHLITATGQRVTLRCSPRSGDLSVYWYQQSLDQGLQFLIQYYNGEERAKGNILERFSAQQFPDLHSELNLSSLELGDSALYFCASSDPGGGDEAFFGQGTRLTVV.